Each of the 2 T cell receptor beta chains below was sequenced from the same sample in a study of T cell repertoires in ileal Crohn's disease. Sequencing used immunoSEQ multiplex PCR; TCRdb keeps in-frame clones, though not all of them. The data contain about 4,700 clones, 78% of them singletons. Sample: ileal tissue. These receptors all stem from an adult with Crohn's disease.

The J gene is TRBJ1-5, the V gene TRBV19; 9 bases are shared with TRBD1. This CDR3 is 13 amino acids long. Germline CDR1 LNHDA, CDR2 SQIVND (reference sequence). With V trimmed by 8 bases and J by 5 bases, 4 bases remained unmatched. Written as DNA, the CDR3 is TGTGCCAGTCACAGGGGGCTGTATCAGCCCCAGCATTTT. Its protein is CASHRGLYQPQHF.

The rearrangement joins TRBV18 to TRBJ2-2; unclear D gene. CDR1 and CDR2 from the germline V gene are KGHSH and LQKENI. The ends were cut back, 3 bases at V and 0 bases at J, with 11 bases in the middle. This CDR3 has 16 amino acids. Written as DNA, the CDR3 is TGTGCCAGCTCACCCCTAAGGAGTACGAACACCGGGGAGCTGTTTTTT. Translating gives CASSPLRSTNTGELFF.